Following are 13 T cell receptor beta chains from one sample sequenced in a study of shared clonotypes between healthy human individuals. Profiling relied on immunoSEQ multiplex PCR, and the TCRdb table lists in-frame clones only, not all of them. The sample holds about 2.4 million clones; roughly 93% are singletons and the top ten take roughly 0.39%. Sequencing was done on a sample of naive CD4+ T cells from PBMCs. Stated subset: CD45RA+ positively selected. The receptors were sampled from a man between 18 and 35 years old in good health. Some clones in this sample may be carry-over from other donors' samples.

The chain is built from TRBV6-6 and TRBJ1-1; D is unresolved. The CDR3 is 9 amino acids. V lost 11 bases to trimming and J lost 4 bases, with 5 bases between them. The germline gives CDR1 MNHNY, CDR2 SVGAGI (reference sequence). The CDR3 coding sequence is TGTGCCTTGGGCACTGAAGCTTTCTTT. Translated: CALGTEAFF.

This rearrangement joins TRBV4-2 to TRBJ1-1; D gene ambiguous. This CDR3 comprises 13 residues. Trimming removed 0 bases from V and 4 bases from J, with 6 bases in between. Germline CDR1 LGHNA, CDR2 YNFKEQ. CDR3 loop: CASSQDHGTEAFF. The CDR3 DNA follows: TGTGCCAGCAGCCAAGACCACGGCACTGAAGCTTTCTTT.

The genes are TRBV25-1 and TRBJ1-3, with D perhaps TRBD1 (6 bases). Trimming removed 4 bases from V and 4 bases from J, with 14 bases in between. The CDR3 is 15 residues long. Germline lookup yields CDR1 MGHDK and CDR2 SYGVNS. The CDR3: CASSGTVAGGNTIYF. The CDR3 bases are TGTGCCAGCAGTGGGACAGTGGCGGGAGGAAACACCATATATTTT.

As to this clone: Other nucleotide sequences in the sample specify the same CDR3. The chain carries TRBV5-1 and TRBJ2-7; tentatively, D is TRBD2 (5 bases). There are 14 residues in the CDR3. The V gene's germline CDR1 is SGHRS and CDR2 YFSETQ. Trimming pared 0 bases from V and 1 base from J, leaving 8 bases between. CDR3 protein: CASSLGAASYEQYF. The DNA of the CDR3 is TGCGCCAGCAGCTTGGGAGCGGCGTCCTACGAGCAGTACTTC.

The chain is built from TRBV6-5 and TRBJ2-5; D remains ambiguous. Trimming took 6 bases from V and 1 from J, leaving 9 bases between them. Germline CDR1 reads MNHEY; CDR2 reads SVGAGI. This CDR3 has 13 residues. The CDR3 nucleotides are TGTGCCAGCAGCCAGGTCACCCAAGAGACCCAGTACTTC. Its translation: CASSQVTQETQYF.

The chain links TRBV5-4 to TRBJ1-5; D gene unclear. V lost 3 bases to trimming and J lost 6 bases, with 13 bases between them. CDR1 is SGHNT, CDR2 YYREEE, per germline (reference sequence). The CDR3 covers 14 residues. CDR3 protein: CASSSAPAGQPQHF. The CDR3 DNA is TGTGCCAGCAGCTCTGCCCCGGCGGGTCAGCCCCAGCATTTT.

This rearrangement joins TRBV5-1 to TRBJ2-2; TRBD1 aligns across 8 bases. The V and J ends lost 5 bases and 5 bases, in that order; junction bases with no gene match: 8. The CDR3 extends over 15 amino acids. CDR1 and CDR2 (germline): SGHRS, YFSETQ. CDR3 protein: CASSRQGLGTGELFF. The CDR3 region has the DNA TGCGCCAGCAGTCGACAGGGGCTGGGGACCGGGGAGCTGTTTTTT.

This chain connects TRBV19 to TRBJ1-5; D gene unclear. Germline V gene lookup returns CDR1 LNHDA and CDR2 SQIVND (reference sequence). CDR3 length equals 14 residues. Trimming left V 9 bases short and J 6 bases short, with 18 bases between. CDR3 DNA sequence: TGTGCCAGCCGACGGGATTTCCGGCGTCAGCCCCAGCATTTT. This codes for CASRRDFRRQPQHF. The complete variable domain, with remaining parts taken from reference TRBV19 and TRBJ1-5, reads DGGITQSPKYLFRKEGQNVTLSCEQNLNHDAMYWYRQDPGQGLRLIYYSQIVNDFQKGDIAEGYSVSREKKESFPLTVTSAQKNPTAFYLCASRRDFRRQPQHFGDGTRLSIL.

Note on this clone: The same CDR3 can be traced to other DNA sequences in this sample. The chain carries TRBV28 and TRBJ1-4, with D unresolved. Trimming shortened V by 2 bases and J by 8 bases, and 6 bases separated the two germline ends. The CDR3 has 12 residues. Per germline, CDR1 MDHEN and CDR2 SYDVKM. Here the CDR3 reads CASSLGGEKLFF. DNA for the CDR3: TGTGCCAGCAGTTTAGGCGGAGAAAAACTGTTTTTT. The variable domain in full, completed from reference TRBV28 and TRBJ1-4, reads DVKVTQSSRYLVKRTGEKVFLECVQDMDHENMFWYRQDPGLGLRLIYFSYDVKMKEKGDIPEGYSVSREKKERFSLILESASTNQTSMYLCASSLGGEKLFFGSGTQLSVL.

CDR3 residues: CASSLVRRDGYTF. DNA of the CDR3: TGTGCCAGCAGCTTAGTCCGAAGAGATGGCTACACCTTC. This chain links TRBV7-7 with TRBJ1-2; D gene unclear. Germline values: CDR1 SSHAT, CDR2 FNYEAQ (reference sequence). V lost 1 base and J 6 bases, leaving 9 bases between the germline ends. The CDR3 consists of 13 residues. The entire variable domain, with the rest obtained from reference TRBV7-7 and TRBJ1-2, is as follows: GAGVSQSPRYKVTKRGQDVTLRCDPISSHATLYWYQQALGQGPEFLTYFNYEAQPDKSGLPSDRFSAERPEGSISTLTIQRTEQRDSAMYRCASSLVRRDGYTFGSGTRLTVV.

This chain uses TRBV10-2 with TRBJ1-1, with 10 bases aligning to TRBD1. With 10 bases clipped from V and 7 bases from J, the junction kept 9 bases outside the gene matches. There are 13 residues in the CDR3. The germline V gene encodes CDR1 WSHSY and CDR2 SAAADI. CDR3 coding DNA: TGCGCCACCCGCCCGGGACAGGGGAATGAAGCTTTCTTT. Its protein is CATRPGQGNEAFF.

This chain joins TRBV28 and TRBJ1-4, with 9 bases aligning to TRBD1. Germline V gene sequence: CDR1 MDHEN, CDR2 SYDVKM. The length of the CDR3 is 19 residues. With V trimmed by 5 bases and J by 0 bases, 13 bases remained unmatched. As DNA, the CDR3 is TGTGCCAGCAGTATGCTACCGGGACAGGGCACTCCAACTAATGAAAAACTGTTTTTT. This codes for CASSMLPGQGTPTNEKLFF.

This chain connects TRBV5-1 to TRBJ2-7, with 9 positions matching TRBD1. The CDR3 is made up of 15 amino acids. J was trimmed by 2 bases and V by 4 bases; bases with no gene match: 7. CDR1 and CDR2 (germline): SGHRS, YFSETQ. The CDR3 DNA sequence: TGCGCCAGCAGCGTAGGGACAGGGACTGCCTACGAGCAGTACTTC. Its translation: CASSVGTGTAYEQYF.